This T cell receptor (beta chain) emerged from a study of naive and memory T cell subsets. Both TRBC1 and TRBC2 were covered by a beta constant-region primer of two equimolar oligonucleotides. Ligation attached a single-stranded oligonucleotide with a 12-nucleotide UMI and the SP2 primer to the cDNA 3' end. TCRdb reprocessed the UMI-ligation and nested PCR reads with MiXCR, giving one entry per CDR3 protein. The sample lists approximately 140,000 distinct CDR3 sequences, approximately 15% occurring once. This clonotype was counted between two and nine times. CDR3 size: 14 residues. Trimming at V came to 1 base and at J to 9 bases, leaving 5 bases not matched to a gene. CDR1 LGHNA and CDR2 YSLEER come from the germline V gene.

The sequenced sample was naive CD4+ T cells from blood. This TCR derives from a human donor in good health. The rearrangement links TRBV4-3 to TRBJ2-1; 8 nucleotides line up with TRBD1. CDR3 nucleotides: TGCGCCAGCAGCCAAGGGGACAGGCGCACTGAGCAGTTCTTC. This encodes CASSQGDRRTEQFF.